The 30 T cell receptor beta chains presented below share a single source sample, sequenced in a study of cytomegalovirus exposure and HLA in healthy donors. In the PCR, 60 Vbeta and 13 Jbeta primers were used. Sequenced by immunoSEQ multiplex PCR; TCRdb stores in-frame clones only, minus some. The sample lists some 80,000 clones, roughly 79% occurring once. The sample was PBMCs. These receptor sequences come from a man between 18 and 35 years old in good health and CMV-seropositive.

The J gene is TRBJ2-4, the V gene TRBV28, with D possibly being TRBD2 (5 bases). This CDR3 is built from 15 residues. V was shortened by 4 bases and J by 0 bases, with 10 bases between the two germline ends. CDR1 and CDR2 (germline): MDHEN, SYDVKM. The CDR3, as DNA: TGTGCCAGCAGTTCGGACGGACTAGCCAAAAACATTCAGTACTTC. It yields the protein CASSSDGLAKNIQYF.

The V gene is TRBV9, the J gene TRBJ2-1; no firm D call. The CDR3 length is 13 residues. V was cut by 3 bases and J by 4 bases, with 8 bases left in between. Germline CDR1 SGDLS, CDR2 YYNGEE. This chain's CDR3 is CASSAQLYNEQFF. The CDR3 bases are TGTGCCAGCAGCGCCCAGTTATACAATGAGCAGTTCTTC. Combining the CDR3 with reference TRBV9 and TRBJ2-1 gives the whole variable domain DSGVTQTPKHLITATGQRVTLRCSPRSGDLSVYWYQQSLDQGLQFLIQYYNGEERAKGNILERFSAQQFPDLHSELNLSSLELGDSALYFCASSAQLYNEQFFGPGTRLTVL.

This clone was found once. This sequence joins TRBV5-4 and TRBJ2-2; D not certain. CDR3 size: 14 residues. Germline loops: CDR1 SGHNT, CDR2 YYREEE (reference sequence). Trimming removed 3 bases from V and 3 bases from J, with 9 bases in between. The DNA of the CDR3 is TGTGCCAGCAGCTCCCGTTCGGACACCGGGGAGCTGTTTTTT. Residues: CASSSRSDTGELFF.

This clone was seen only once. The rearrangement joins TRBV28 to TRBJ2-1; tentatively, D is TRBD1 (6 bases). This CDR3 is 15 amino acids long. Trimming shortened V by 2 bases and J by 8 bases, and 16 bases separated the two germline ends. Germline V CDR1 and CDR2: MDHEN, SYDVKM. Written as DNA, the CDR3 is TGTGCCAGCAGTTTAACCGGACAGCCATCGGATGAGCAGTTCTTC. Protein product: CASSLTGQPSDEQFF.

This clone turned up a few times. The CDR3 DNA sequence: TGTGCCAGCAGCCCCGGACTAGCGGGAGTTAATGAGCAGTTCTTC. It codes for CASSPGLAGVNEQFF. The V gene is TRBV6-4, the J gene TRBJ2-1, with 13 bases fitting TRBD2. The V segment lost 6 bases and the J segment 7 bases; nucleotides outside the gene matches: 6. Germline CDR1 is MRHNA and CDR2 is SNTAGT. The CDR3 totals 15 residues.

The rearrangement joins TRBV11-2 to TRBJ2-3, with 8 bases fitting TRBD2. CDR1 SGHAT and CDR2 FQNNGV come from the germline V gene. V lost 3 bases to trimming and J lost 1 base; unmatched junction nucleotides: 0. The CDR3 contains 14 residues. The CDR3 DNA reads as TGTGCCAGCAGCTTGACTAGCGGCACAGATACGCAGTATTTT. Protein product: CASSLTSGTDTQYF.

V is TRBV7-9 and J is TRBJ1-1, with TRBD1 matching 10 bases. The CDR3 runs to 13 residues. In germline, CDR1 is SEHNR, CDR2 FQNEAQ (reference sequence). V was pared by 5 bases and J by 6 bases, with 3 bases of the junction left unmatched. As DNA, the CDR3 is TGTGCCAGCAGCCTAGGACAGGGGGCTGAAGCTTTCTTT. As protein: CASSLGQGAEAFF.

As to this clone: The junction departs from germline at one end; a sequencing error may be responsible. The chain joins TRBV7-7 to TRBJ2-5, with D unresolved. Per germline, CDR1 SSHAT and CDR2 FNYEAQ (reference sequence). The CDR3 loop spans 14 amino acids. CDR3 DNA sequence: TGTGCTAGCAGCTTAGCCCCGGACCAAGAGACCCAGTACTTC. Residues: CASSLAPDQETQYF.

The chain joins TRBV5-1 to TRBJ2-2; possible D gene TRBD2, 6 bases. Between the trimmed V and J ends, which lost 0 bases and 2 bases, there was a span of 14 bases. The CDR3 is 17 residues long. Germline values: CDR1 SGHRS, CDR2 YFSETQ. The CDR3 bases are TGCGCCAGCAGCTTGGTTAGGCGGGGTAGCAACACCGGGGAGCTGTTTTTT. Protein: CASSLVRRGSNTGELFF.

This clone was recorded a few times. The chain's CDR3 is CASSQRGDGAGNTIYF. The CDR3 DNA is TGTGCCAGCAGTCAAAGAGGTGACGGGGCTGGAAACACCATATATTTT. The chain recombines TRBV25-1 with TRBJ1-3; D unclear. Germline CDR1 and CDR2: MGHDK and SYGVNS. The CDR3 covers 16 residues. V lost 5 bases and J lost 2, with 16 bases in between.

The V gene is TRBV5-1, the J gene TRBJ2-3, with no clear D. Germline V gives CDR1 SGHRS, CDR2 YFSETQ. CDR3 length: 15 residues. The V gene lost 4 bases and the J gene lost 3 bases, with 15 bases spanning the gap. CDR3: CASSPAGVSTDTQYF. In nucleotides, the CDR3 is TGCGCCAGCAGCCCGGCTGGAGTTTCGACAGATACGCAGTATTTT.

A note on this clone: This CDR3 is also generated by other DNA sequences in the sample. The J gene is TRBJ1-1, the V gene TRBV28, with a possible D match to TRBD1 (5 bases). The CDR3 loop spans 14 amino acids. Trimming removed 7 bases from V and 0 bases from J, with 12 bases in between. Germline loops: CDR1 MDHEN, CDR2 SYDVKM. The CDR3, as DNA: TGTGCCAGCACCTCGCCAGGGATGAACACTGAAGCTTTCTTT. Residues: CASTSPGMNTEAFF. Drawing the rest from reference TRBV28 and TRBJ1-1, the complete variable domain is DVKVTQSSRYLVKRTGEKVFLECVQDMDHENMFWYRQDPGLGLRLIYFSYDVKMKEKGDIPEGYSVSREKKERFSLILESASTNQTSMYLCASTSPGMNTEAFFGQGTRLTVV.

V and J are TRBV14 and TRBJ2-5, with no clear D. Germline V gene sequence: CDR1 SGHDN, CDR2 FVKESK. This CDR3 has 12 residues. V was cut by 2 bases and J by 5 bases, with 6 bases left in between. The CDR3 DNA reads TGTGCCAGCAGCCAAATCGTTGAGACCCAGTACTTC. It specifies CASSQIVETQYF.

This clone was seen only a few times. This chain connects TRBV5-4 to TRBJ2-1; D is ambiguous. Trimming left V 2 bases short and J 9 bases short, with 6 bases between. Per germline, CDR1 SGHNT and CDR2 YYREEE (reference sequence). The CDR3 consists of 11 residues. The CDR3 loop is CASSFGSEQFF. CDR3 DNA sequence: TGTGCCAGCAGCTTCGGTAGTGAGCAGTTCTTC.

This clone was detected only once. The chain recombines TRBV10-3 with TRBJ2-1, with 8 bases that match TRBD2. V was pared by 5 bases and J by 0 bases, with 3 bases of the junction left unmatched. In germline, CDR1 is ENHRY, CDR2 SYGVKD. This CDR3 is 15 amino acids long. CDR3 bases: TGTGCCATCAGTACTAGCGGTAGCTCCTACAATGAGCAGTTCTTC. Its translation is CAISTSGSSYNEQFF.

CDR3 coding DNA: TGTGCCAGCAGCCCCGGAAGAAGGGGCGAGCAGTACTTC. Amino acid sequence: CASSPGRRGEQYF. The V and J genes are TRBV7-8 and TRBJ2-7; D possibly corresponds to TRBD1 (5 bases). Germline CDR1 is SGHVS and CDR2 is FQNEAQ. V gave up 5 bases and J gave up 6 bases, with 14 bases separating them. The CDR3 runs 13 residues. The full variable domain, in which reference TRBV7-8 and TRBJ2-7 provide the parts outside the CDR3, is GAGVSQSPRYKVAKRGQDVALRCDPISGHVSLFWYQQALGQGPEFLTYFQNEAQLDKSGLPSDRFFAERPEGSVSTLKIQRTQQEDSAVYLCASSPGRRGEQYFGPGTRLTVT.

A single count supports this clone. The chain uses TRBV25-1 and TRBJ1-1; a weak D match, TRBD1 (5 bases). The V end lost 4 bases, the J end lost 4 bases, and 16 bases lay between the germline ends. The CDR3 contains 15 residues. CDR1 MGHDK and CDR2 SYGVNS come from the germline V gene. The CDR3 sequence is CASSGFQGEGTEAFF. The CDR3 nucleotides are TGTGCCAGCAGTGGGTTCCAAGGGGAGGGCACTGAAGCTTTCTTT.

This rearrangement joins TRBV7-6 to TRBJ1-1; TRBD1 might be the D (5 bases). This CDR3 is built from 15 residues. Trimming shortened V by 2 bases and J by 4 bases, and 14 bases separated the two germline ends. CDR1 is SGHVS, CDR2 FNYEAQ, per germline. CDR3 in DNA: TGTGCCAGCAGCTTAAATTGGGGCGCCGGCACTGAAGCTTTCTTT. Protein product: CASSLNWGAGTEAFF.

V is TRBV29-1 and J is TRBJ2-7; weak D call: TRBD1 (7 bases). Trimming stripped 4 bases from V and 4 bases from J, with 17 bases between. The CDR3 has 14 amino acids. CDR1 SQVTM and CDR2 ANQGSEA come from the germline V gene. The CDR3 coding sequence is TGCAGCGTTGGGAGGGGGGCAGGGGGGTACGAGCAGTACTTC. This gives the protein CSVGRGAGGYEQYF.

The CDR3 here is CASSFERTGELFF. CDR3 DNA: TGCGCCAGCAGTTTCGAGCGCACCGGGGAGCTGTTTTTT. The chain employs TRBV4-1 and TRBJ2-2; no definite D call. CDR3 length: 13 amino acids. V lost 6 bases and J 4 bases, leaving 9 bases between the germline ends. The germline gives CDR1 MGHRA, CDR2 YSYEKL.

This chain joins TRBV7-3 and TRBJ2-5; TRBD2 aligns across 9 bases. The germline gives CDR1 SGHTA, CDR2 FQGTGA. The CDR3 length is 14 residues. The ends lost 3 bases at V and 4 bases at J; junction bases unmatched: 3. Written as DNA, the CDR3 is TGTGCCAGCAGCTTCGGAGCGGGAGGAGAGACCCAGTACTTC. This gives the protein CASSFGAGGETQYF.

The rearrangement links TRBV11-3 to TRBJ2-1; a weak D match, TRBD2 (6 bases). This CDR3 region has 13 residues. Germline V gene data show CDR1 as SGHNT and CDR2 as YENEEA. V gave up 4 bases and J gave up 4 bases, with 8 bases separating them. DNA for the CDR3: TGTGCCAGCAGCTCGGACTATTACAATGAGCAGTTCTTC. Translated: CASSSDYYNEQFF. The full variable domain, its missing parts supplied by reference TRBV11-3 and TRBJ2-1, is EAGVVQSPRYKIIEKKQPVAFWCNPISGHNTLYWYLQNLGQGPELLIRYENEEAVDDSQLPKDRFSAERLKGVDSTLKIQPAELGDSAVYLCASSSDYYNEQFFGPGTRLTVL.

The V and J genes are TRBV9 and TRBJ1-1; TRBD1 might be the D (5 bases). Trimming cost V 1 base and J 1 base, with 11 bases left between them. The CDR3 runs 15 residues. Germline V gene sequence: CDR1 SGDLS, CDR2 YYNGEE. The CDR3 here is CASSVNWGGNTEAFF. CDR3 sequence (DNA): TGTGCCAGCAGCGTAAATTGGGGGGGGAACACTGAAGCTTTCTTT.

The V call is TRBV20-1, the J call TRBJ2-5, with D uncertain. CDR3 size: 11 residues. Trimming pared 0 bases from V and 5 bases from J, leaving 4 bases between. Germline CDR1 and CDR2: DFQATT and SNEGSKA (reference sequence). This CDR3 is CSARDRETQYF. The CDR3 DNA sequence: TGCAGTGCTAGAGATCGGGAGACCCAGTACTTC.

The rearrangement joins TRBV9 to TRBJ2-7; D uncertain. The germline V gene has CDR1 SGDLS and CDR2 YYNGEE. The CDR3 covers 13 residues. Trimming left V 0 bases short and J 9 bases short, with 13 bases between. CDR3: CASSVEARKRQYF. CDR3 DNA sequence: TGTGCCAGCAGCGTAGAGGCTAGAAAAAGGCAGTACTTC.

In DNA form, the CDR3 reads TGTGCCAGCACCTTGGGCCCCCTGAACACTGAAGCTTTCTTT. Translation gives CASTLGPLNTEAFF. The chain links TRBV11-2 to TRBJ1-1; no reliable D call. This CDR3 is built from 14 residues. The V end lost 7 bases, the J end lost 0 bases, and 12 bases lay between the germline ends. Germline V gives CDR1 SGHAT, CDR2 FQNNGV.

The V call is TRBV25-1, the J call TRBJ2-7, with D hard to call. CDR1 is MGHDK and CDR2 is SYGVNS in the germline V gene. The CDR3 is 11 amino acids. Deletions cut 5 bases from V and 3 bases from J, with 5 bases between. The CDR3 region is CASSRYYEQYF. CDR3 DNA: TGTGCCAGCAGTCGGTACTACGAGCAGTACTTC.

The chain couples TRBV28 to TRBJ2-1; a possible D gene is TRBD2 (5 bases). The CDR3 has 14 residues. V lost 7 bases to trimming and J lost 6 bases, with 16 bases between them. Germline loops: CDR1 MDHEN, CDR2 SYDVKM. CDR3 residues: CASIELGRGNEQFF. As DNA, the CDR3 is TGTGCCAGCATAGAATTAGGACGGGGCAATGAGCAGTTCTTC.

The V gene is TRBV14, the J gene TRBJ1-2, with a weak D call TRBD1 (5 bases). Germline loops: CDR1 SGHDN, CDR2 FVKESK. The V and J ends lost 0 bases and 3 bases respectively, with 8 bases between them. This CDR3 is built from 14 residues. The CDR3 DNA sequence: TGTGCCAGCAGCCAAGATCCCAGGGACTATGGCTACACCTTC. Protein product: CASSQDPRDYGYTF.

This sequence joins TRBV7-9 and TRBJ1-2; 8 nucleotides agree with TRBD1. The CDR3 runs to 13 residues. Germline V lookup: CDR1 SEHNR, CDR2 FQNEAQ (reference sequence). With 1 base clipped from V and 6 bases from J, the junction kept 1 base outside the gene matches. CDR3 nucleotide sequence: TGTGCCAGCAGCTTAGGACAGGGGAATGGCTACACCTTC. It is translated as CASSLGQGNGYTF. Variable domain in full (rest from reference TRBV7-9 and TRBJ1-2): DTGVSQNPRHKITKRGQNVTFRCDPISEHNRLYWYRQTLGQGPEFLTYFQNEAQLEKSRLLSDRFSAERPKGSFSTLEIQRTEQGDSAMYLCASSLGQGNGYTFGSGTRLTVV.